Each of the 2 T cell receptor beta chains below was sequenced from the same sample in a study of regulatory T cells in long-lasting Graves disease. Libraries of TCR beta came from iRepertoire HTBI primers plus Arm-PCR of CDR3 regions. One entry per CDR3 protein results from TCRdb running MiXCR on the multiplex PCR reads. Here the sample spans over 250,000 distinct CDR3 sequences, 20% to 25% being singletons. Time point described: persistent/refractory GD, antithyroid drugs over 5 years with positive TRAb. TCR sequences were obtained from RNA taken from PBMCs. Material: peripheral blood mononuclear cells (PBMCs), obtained when the disease was refractory, from a patient treated with antithyroid drugs. The source is a female donor with Graves disease.

This clonotype has only a few counts. A read error may be the cause here, since a much bigger clone is one base away. The chain links TRBV20-1 to TRBJ2-7, with TRBD1 matching over 8 bases. The CDR3 is 12 residues long. CDR1 is DFQATT, CDR2 SNEGSKA, per germline (reference sequence). V lost 3 bases and J lost 3; bases outside the gene matches: 1. CDR3 loop: CSARDRDYEQYF. The CDR3 nucleotides read TGCAGTGCTAGGGACAGGGACTACGAGCAGTACTTC.

This clonotype was detected many times. The chain uses TRBV3-1 and TRBJ1-4; D is unresolved. This CDR3 is built from 13 residues. V was shortened by 1 base and J by 8 bases, with 8 bases between the two germline ends. Looked up from germline, CDR1 is LGHDT and CDR2 is YNNKEL (reference sequence). The CDR3 region is CASSQAGEEKLFF. DNA for the CDR3: TGTGCCAGCAGCCAAGCTGGCGAGGAAAAACTGTTTTTT. Combining the CDR3 with reference TRBV3-1 and TRBJ1-4 gives the whole variable domain DTAVSQTPKYLVTQMGNDKSIKCEQNLGHDTMYWYKQDSKKFLKIMFSYNNKELIINETVPNRFSPKSPDKAHLNLHINSLELGDSAVYFCASSQAGEEKLFFGSGTQLSVL.